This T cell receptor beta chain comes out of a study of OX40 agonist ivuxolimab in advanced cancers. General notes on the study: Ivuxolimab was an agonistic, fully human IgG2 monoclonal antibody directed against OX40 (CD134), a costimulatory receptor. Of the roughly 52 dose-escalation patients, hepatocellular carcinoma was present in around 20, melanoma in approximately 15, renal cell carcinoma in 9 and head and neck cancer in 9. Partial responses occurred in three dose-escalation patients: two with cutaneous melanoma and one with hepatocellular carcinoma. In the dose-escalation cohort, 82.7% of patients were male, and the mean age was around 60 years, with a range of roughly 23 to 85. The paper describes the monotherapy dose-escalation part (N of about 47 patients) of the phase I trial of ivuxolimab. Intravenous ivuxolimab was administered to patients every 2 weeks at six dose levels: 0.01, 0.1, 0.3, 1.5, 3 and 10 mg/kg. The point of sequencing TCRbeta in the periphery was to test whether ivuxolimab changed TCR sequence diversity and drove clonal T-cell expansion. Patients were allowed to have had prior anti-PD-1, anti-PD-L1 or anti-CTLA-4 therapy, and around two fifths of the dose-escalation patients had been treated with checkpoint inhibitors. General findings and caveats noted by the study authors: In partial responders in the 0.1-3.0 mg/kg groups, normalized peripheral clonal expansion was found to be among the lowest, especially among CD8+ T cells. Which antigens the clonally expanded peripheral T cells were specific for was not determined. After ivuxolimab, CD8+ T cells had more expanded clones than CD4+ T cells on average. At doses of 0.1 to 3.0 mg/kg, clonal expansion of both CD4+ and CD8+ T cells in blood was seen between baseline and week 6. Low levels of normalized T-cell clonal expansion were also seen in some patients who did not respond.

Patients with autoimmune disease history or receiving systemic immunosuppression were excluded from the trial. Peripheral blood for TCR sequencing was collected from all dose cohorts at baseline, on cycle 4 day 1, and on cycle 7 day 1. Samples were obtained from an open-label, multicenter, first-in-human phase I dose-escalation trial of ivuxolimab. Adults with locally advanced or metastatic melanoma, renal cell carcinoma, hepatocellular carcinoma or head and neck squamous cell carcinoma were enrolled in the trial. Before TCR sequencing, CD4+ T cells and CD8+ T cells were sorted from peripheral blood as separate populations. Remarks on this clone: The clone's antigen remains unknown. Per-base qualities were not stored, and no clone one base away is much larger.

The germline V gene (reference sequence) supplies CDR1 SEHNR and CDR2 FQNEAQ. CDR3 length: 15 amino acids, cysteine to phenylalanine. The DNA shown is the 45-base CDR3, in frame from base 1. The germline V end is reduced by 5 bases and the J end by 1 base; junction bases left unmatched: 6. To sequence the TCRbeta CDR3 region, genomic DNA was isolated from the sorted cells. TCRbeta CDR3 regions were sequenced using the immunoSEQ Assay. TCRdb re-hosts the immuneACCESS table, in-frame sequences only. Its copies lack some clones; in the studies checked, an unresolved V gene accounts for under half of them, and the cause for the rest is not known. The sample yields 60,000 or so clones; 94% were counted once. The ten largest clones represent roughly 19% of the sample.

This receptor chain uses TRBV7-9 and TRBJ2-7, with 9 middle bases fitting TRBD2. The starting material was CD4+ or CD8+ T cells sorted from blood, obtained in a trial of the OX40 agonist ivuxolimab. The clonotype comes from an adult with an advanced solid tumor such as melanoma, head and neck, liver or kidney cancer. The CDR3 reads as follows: CASSGREGRSYEQYF. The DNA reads TGTGCCAGCAGCGGGCGGGAGGGCCGATCCTACGAGCAGTACTTC.